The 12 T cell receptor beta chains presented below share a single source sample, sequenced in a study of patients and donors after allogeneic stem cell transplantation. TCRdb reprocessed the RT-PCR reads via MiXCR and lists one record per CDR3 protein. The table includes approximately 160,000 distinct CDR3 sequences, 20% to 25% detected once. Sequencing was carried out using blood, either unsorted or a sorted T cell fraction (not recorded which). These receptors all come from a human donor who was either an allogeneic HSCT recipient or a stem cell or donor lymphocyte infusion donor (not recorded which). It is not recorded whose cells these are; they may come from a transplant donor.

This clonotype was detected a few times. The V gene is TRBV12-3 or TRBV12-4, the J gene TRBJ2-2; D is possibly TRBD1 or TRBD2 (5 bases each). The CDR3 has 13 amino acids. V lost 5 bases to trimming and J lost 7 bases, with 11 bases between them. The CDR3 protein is CASSPPGGGELFF. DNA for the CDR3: TGTGCCAGCAGTCCCCCTGGGGGCGGGGAGCTGTTTTTT.

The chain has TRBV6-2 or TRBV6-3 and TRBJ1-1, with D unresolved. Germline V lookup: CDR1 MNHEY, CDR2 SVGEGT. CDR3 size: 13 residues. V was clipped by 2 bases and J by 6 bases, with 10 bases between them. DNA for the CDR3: TGTGCCAGCAGTTACCGGTCAGCACCTGAAGCTTTCTTT. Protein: CASSYRSAPEAFF.

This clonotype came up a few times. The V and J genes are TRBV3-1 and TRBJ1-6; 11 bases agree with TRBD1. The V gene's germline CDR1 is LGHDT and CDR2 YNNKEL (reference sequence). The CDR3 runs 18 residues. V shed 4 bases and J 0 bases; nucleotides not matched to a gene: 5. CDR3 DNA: TGTGCCAGCAGCCTCCGGACAGGGGGCAGCTCCTATAATTCACCCCTCCACTTT. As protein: CASSLRTGGSSYNSPLHF.

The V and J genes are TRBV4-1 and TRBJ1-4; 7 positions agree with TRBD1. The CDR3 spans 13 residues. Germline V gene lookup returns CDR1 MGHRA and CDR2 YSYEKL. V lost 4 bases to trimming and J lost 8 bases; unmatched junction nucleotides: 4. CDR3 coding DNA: TGCGCCAGCAGCCTGGGGACAGTGGAAAAACTGTTTTTT. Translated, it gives CASSLGTVEKLFF.

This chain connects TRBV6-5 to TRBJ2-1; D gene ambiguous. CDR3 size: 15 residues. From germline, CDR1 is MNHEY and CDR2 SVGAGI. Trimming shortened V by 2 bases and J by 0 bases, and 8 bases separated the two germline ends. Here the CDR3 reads CASSYAWSSYNEQFF. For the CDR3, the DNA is TGTGCCAGCAGTTACGCGTGGAGCTCCTACAATGAGCAGTTCTTC.

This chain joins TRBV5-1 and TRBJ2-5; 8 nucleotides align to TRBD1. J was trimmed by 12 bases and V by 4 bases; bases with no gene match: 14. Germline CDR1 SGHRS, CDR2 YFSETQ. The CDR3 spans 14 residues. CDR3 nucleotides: TGCGCCAGCAGCAAGATGGTGGTGGGACAGGAAGAGTACTTC. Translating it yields CASSKMVVGQEEYF.

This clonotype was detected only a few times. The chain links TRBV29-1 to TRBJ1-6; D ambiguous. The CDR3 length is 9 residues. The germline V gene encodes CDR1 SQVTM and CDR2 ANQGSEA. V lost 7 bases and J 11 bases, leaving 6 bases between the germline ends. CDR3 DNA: TGCAGCGCCGGCCCACCCCTCCACTTT. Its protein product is CSAGPPLHF.

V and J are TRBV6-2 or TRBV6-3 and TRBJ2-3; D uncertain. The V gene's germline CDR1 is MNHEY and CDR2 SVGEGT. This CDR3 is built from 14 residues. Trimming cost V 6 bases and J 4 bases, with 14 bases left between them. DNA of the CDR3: TGTGCCAGCAGGACGAACCTGGGCGCAGATACGCAGTATTTT. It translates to CASRTNLGADTQYF.

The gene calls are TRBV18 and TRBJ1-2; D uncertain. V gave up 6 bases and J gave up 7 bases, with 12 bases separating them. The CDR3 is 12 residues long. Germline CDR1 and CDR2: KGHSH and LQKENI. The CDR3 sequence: CASSQAVLGYTF. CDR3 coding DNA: TGTGCCAGCTCGCAAGCGGTCCTTGGCTACACCTTC.

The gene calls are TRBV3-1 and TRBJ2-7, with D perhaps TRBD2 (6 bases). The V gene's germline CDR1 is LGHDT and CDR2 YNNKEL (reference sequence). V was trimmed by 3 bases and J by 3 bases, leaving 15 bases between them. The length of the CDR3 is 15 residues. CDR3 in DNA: TGTGCCAGCAGCCAGACCGGGAGTAAGCTCTACGAGCAGTACTTC. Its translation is CASSQTGSKLYEQYF.

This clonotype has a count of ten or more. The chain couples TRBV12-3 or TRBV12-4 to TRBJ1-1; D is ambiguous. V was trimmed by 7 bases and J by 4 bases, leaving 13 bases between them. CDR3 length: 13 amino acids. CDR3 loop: CASTRELGTEAFF. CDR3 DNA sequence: TGTGCCAGCACTCGTGAGCTCGGCACTGAAGCTTTCTTT.

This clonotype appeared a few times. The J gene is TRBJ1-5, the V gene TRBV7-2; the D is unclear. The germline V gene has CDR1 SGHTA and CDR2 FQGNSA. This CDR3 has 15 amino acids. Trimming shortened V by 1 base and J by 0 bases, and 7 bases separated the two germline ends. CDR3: CASSLGQTSNQPQHF. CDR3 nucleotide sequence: TGTGCCAGCAGCTTAGGGCAGACTAGCAATCAGCCCCAGCATTTT. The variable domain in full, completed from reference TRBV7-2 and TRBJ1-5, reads GAGVSQSPSNKVTEKGKDVELRCDPISGHTALYWYRQSLGQGLEFLIYFQGNSAPDKSGLPSDRFSAERTGGSVSTLTIQRTQQEDSAVYLCASSLGQTSNQPQHFGDGTRLSIL.